The clone carrying this T cell receptor (beta chain) was picked up many times. Its antigen is currently unknown. The data originate from a study of Graves' ophthalmopathy and Graves' hyperthyroidism. Notes on the study in general: Classification of ophthalmopathy versus stable hyperthyroidism by a 13-signature model yielded around 90% sensitivity and just under 83% specificity.

Other autoimmune diseases, uncontrolled infections, pregnancy and lactation each led to patient exclusion. TCR beta CDR3 amplification used RNA transcripts. Second-round multiplex PCR followed a first-round RT-PCR using HTBI primers. TCRdb ran MiXCR on the multiplex PCR reads and lists one entry per CDR3 protein. Seen here are under 800,000 distinct CDR3 sequences, approximately 22% observed once, and the top ten hold more than 5.5%. This TCR came from a woman younger than 35 with stable Graves' hyperthyroidism. Some clones in this sample may be carry-over from other donors' samples. Material: peripheral blood.

DNA for the CDR3: TGTGCCAGCGGCACGGCTGAACAGGGAGGGGCTATTGACACCTTC. It encodes CASGTAEQGGAIDTF. The chain uses TRBV12-3 or TRBV12-4 and TRBJ1-2, with D possibly being TRBD1 (6 bases). The CDR3 loop spans 15 amino acids. V gave up 8 bases and J gave up 12 bases, with 28 bases separating them.